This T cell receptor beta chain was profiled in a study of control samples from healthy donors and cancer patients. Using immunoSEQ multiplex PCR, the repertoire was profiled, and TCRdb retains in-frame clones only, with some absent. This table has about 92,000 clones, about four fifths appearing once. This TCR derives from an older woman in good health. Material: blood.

CDR3 sequence: CASSQDDVGYGYTF. CDR3 DNA: TGTGCCAGCAGCCAAGATGACGTAGGCTATGGCTACACCTTC. V is TRBV3-1 (or the pseudogene TRBV3-2) and J is TRBJ1-2, with D unclear. Germline V gene data show CDR1 as LGHDT and CDR2 as YNNKEL (reference sequence). Trimming cost V 0 bases and J 4 bases, with 9 bases left between them. The CDR3 is 14 amino acids.